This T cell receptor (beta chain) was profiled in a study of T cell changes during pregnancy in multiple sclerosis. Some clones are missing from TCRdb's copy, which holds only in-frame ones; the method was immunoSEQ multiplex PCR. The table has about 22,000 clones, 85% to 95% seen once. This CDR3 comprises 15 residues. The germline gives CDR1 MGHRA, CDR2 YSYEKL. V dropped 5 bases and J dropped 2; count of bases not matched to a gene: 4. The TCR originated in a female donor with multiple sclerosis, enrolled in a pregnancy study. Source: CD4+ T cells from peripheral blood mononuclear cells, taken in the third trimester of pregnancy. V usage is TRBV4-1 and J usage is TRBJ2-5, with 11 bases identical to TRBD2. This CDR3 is CASSDLAGGQETQYF. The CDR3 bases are TGCGCCAGCAGCGATCTAGCGGGGGGTCAAGAGACCCAGTACTTC.